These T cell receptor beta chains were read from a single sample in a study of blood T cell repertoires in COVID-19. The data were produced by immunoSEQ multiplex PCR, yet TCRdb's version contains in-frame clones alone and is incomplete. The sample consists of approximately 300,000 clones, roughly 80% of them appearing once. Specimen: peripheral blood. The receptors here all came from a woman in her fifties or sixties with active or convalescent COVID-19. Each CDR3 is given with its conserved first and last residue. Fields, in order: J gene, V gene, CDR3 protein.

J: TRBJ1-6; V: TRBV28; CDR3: CASSFFRGSSPLHF
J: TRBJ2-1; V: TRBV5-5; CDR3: CASSFGGSSYNEQFF
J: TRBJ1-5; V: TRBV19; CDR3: CASSITQESNQPQHF
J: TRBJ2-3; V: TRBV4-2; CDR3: CASSPEGSPRTDTQYF
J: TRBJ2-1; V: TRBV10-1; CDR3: CASSELAGLYNEQFF
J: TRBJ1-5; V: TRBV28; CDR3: CASSRSASGNQPQHF
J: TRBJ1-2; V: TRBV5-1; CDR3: CASSSDRGHGYTF
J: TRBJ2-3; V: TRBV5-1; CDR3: CASSLEGRDTDTQYF
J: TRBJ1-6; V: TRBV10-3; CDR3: CAISGTGGNSPLHF
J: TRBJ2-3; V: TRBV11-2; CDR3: CASSLEVAVTDTQYF
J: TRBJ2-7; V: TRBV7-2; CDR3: CASSPQGTSETYEQYF
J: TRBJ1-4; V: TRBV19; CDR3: CASSRTGREKLFF
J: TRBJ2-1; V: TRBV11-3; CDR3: CASSNTRRDFYNEQFF
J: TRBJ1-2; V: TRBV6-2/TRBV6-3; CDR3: CASSYRGAEGYTF
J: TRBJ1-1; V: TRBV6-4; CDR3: CASSADRGNTEAFF
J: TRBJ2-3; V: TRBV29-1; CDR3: CSVEAPGTDTQYF
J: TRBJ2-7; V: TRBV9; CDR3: CASSVLASTYEQYF
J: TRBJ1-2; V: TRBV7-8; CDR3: CASSSRMADRGLGYTF
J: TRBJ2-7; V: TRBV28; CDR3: CASGETKGLSYEQYF
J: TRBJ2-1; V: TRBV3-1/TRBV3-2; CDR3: CASSQNGYPGNEQFF
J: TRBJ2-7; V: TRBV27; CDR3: CASSRGYEQYF
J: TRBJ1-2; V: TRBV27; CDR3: CASSLSRTGIYGYTF
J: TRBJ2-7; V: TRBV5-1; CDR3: CASSPGQLYSYEQYF
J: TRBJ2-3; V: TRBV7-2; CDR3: CASSFSSGNADTQYF
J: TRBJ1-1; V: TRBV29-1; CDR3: CSAGEGDTEAFF
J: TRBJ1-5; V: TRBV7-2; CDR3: CASSLGVAGALQPQHF
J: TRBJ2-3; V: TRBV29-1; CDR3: CMGGGTDTQYF
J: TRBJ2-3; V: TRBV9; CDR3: CASSVELAGSTSTDTQYF
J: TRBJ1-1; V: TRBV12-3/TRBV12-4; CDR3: CASSRRAGTEAFF
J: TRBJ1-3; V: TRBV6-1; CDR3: CASTPDSSGNTIYF
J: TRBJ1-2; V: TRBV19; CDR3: CASSMRQGNGYTF
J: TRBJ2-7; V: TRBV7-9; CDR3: CASSLALLAGIDEQYF
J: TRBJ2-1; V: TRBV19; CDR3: CASSIASPDNEQFF
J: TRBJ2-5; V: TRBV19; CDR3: CASSIGTIRGQTQYF
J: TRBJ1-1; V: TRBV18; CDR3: CASSQYVRDRGTGTEAFF